The 31 T cell receptor beta chains given below trace back to one sample, sequenced in a study of graft-versus-host responses after intestinal transplantation. The method was immunoSEQ multiplex PCR; TCRdb's version includes in-frame clones alone and lacks a portion of them. The data show 95,000 to 130,000 clones, with 90% seen just once and roughly 0.17% held by the top ten. Antigens of these TCRs are unknown. The source material was unstimulated CD4+ T cells sorted from spleen or lymph node cells, sampled before intestinal transplant. These TCRs come from a human donor who received an intestinal transplant.

The chain combines TRBV5-4 with TRBJ1-6, with TRBD1 matching over 8 bases. Trimming cost V 0 bases and J 6 bases; bases outside gene matches: 2. The germline gives CDR1 SGHNT, CDR2 YYREEE (reference sequence). The length of the CDR3 is 15 residues. CDR3 in amino acids: CASSLEGTGNSPLHF. DNA of the CDR3: TGTGCCAGCAGCTTGGAGGGGACAGGTAATTCACCCCTCCACTTT.

This clone has just one count. The V and J genes are TRBV7-8 and TRBJ1-3, with D maybe TRBD1 (5 bases). V lost 3 bases and J lost 2, with 8 bases in between. Germline lookup yields CDR1 SGHVS and CDR2 FQNEAQ. This CDR3 comprises 14 residues. CDR3: CASSFGGPGNTIYF. The CDR3 DNA follows: TGTGCCAGCAGCTTCGGGGGTCCTGGAAACACCATATATTTT.

The chain uses TRBV30 and TRBJ1-2, with D hard to call. Germline CDR1 GTSNPN, CDR2 SVGIG (reference sequence). Trimming left V 2 bases short and J 4 bases short, with 14 bases between. This CDR3 spans 14 amino acids. The CDR3 loop is CAWSTQWAGYGYTF. The CDR3 nucleotides read TGTGCCTGGAGTACCCAGTGGGCGGGCTATGGCTACACCTTC.

This chain connects TRBV6-6 to TRBJ1-1; no clear D gene. Germline loops: CDR1 MNHNY, CDR2 SVGAGI (reference sequence). V gave up 0 bases and J gave up 4 bases, with 6 bases separating them. The CDR3 sequence is 13 residues long. Written as DNA, the CDR3 is TGTGCCAGCAGTTACTCCCAGGCCACTGAAGCTTTCTTT. It yields the protein CASSYSQATEAFF.

This clone is a singleton in its sample. CDR3 amino acids: CASSLGQTLSNQPQHF. Here the CDR3 DNA reads TGTGCCAGCAGCTTAGGACAAACCCTTAGCAATCAGCCCCAGCATTTT. The chain combines TRBV7-2 with TRBJ1-5; D call uncertain. From germline, CDR1 is SGHTA and CDR2 FQGNSA. V was shortened by 1 base and J by 0 bases, with 10 bases between the two germline ends. The CDR3 has 16 amino acids.

The V and J genes are TRBV9 and TRBJ2-6; D perhaps matches TRBD1 (5 bases). The CDR3 sequence is 16 residues long. Germline V lookup: CDR1 SGDLS, CDR2 YYNGEE. V was clipped by 0 bases and J by 4 bases, with 11 bases between them. In DNA, the CDR3 is TGTGCCAGCAGCGTAGTCGCAGGGCCAGGGGCCAACGTCCTGACTTTC. Translating gives CASSVVAGPGANVLTF.

V usage is TRBV5-4 and J usage is TRBJ2-7, with 8 bases identical to TRBD1. CDR3 length: 13 amino acids. Germline-derived CDR1 and CDR2 are SGHNT and YYREEE (reference sequence). J was trimmed by 1 base and V by 3 bases; bases with no gene match: 0. The CDR3 sequence is CASSWDRSYEQYF. CDR3 bases: TGTGCCAGCAGCTGGGACAGGTCCTACGAGCAGTACTTC.

The chain employs TRBV27 and TRBJ1-5; D might be TRBD1 (5 bases). V gave up 5 bases and J gave up 6 bases, with 11 bases separating them. Germline-derived CDR1 and CDR2 are MNHEY and SMNVEV (reference sequence). This CDR3 is built from 13 residues. The CDR3 region is CASSKGPSQPQHF. The CDR3 DNA reads as TGTGCCAGCAGTAAGGGGCCCAGTCAGCCCCAGCATTTT.

The V and J genes are TRBV28 and TRBJ1-3, with D possibly matching TRBD1 (6 bases). The CDR3 totals 15 residues. Trimming left V 7 bases short and J 0 bases short, with 13 bases between. The germline V gene has CDR1 MDHEN and CDR2 SYDVKM. The CDR3 loop is CASTKTGLSGNTIYF. CDR3 nucleotide sequence: TGTGCCAGCACTAAGACAGGACTCTCTGGAAACACCATATATTTT.

This chain links TRBV18 with TRBJ1-6; maybe TRBD1 (6 bases). The germline CDR1 and CDR2 sequences are KGHSH and LQKENI. V lost 2 bases and J 0 bases, leaving 8 bases between the germline ends. The CDR3 has 16 residues. The CDR3 DNA is TGTGCCAGCTCACCAGTAGGGGGCTCCTATAATTCACCCCTCCACTTT. The encoded protein is CASSPVGGSYNSPLHF.

This chain joins TRBV5-1 and TRBJ1-2, with 8 bases fitting TRBD1. The trim removed 1 base at V and 5 bases at J, leaving 4 bases unmatched. This CDR3 region has 14 residues. Germline CDR1 SGHRS, CDR2 YFSETQ. CDR3 DNA: TGCGCCAGCAGCTTGCCAGGGGGCGATTATGGCTACACCTTC. Its translation: CASSLPGGDYGYTF.

This sequence joins TRBV5-1 and TRBJ2-7; D not certain. The CDR3 has 14 residues. Trimming stripped 2 bases from V and 5 bases from J, with 14 bases between. The germline V gene has CDR1 SGHRS and CDR2 YFSETQ. The CDR3, as DNA: TGCGCCAGCAGCTTCGCCTACGGAGTCCACGAGCAGTACTTC. Translation: CASSFAYGVHEQYF.

The rearrangement joins TRBV2 to TRBJ1-6; perhaps TRBD1 as D (5 bases). The CDR3 consists of 13 residues. V lost 2 bases and J 13 bases, leaving 12 bases between the germline ends. Per germline, CDR1 SNHLY and CDR2 FYNNEI. The CDR3 is CASSETGRTPLHF. CDR3 nucleotide sequence: TGTGCCAGCAGTGAAACAGGAAGGACGCCCCTCCACTTT. The entire variable domain, with the rest obtained from reference TRBV2 and TRBJ1-6, is as follows: EPEVTQTPSHQVTQMGQEVILRCVPISNHLYFYWYRQILGQKVEFLVSFYNNEISEKSEIFDDQFSVERPDGSNFTLKIRSTKLEDSAMYFCASSETGRTPLHFGNGTRLTVT.

The chain recombines TRBV30 with TRBJ1-3; D call uncertain. With 1 base removed from V and 11 bases from J, the gap between germline ends came to 12 bases. Per germline, CDR1 GTSNPN and CDR2 SVGIG (reference sequence). This CDR3 comprises 12 residues. The CDR3: CAWSEHGMAIYF. The CDR3 DNA is TGTGCCTGGAGTGAGCACGGTATGGCCATATATTTT.

CDR3 DNA: TGTGCCAGCAGTTTTCTTCCGTCGACAGGGAAGAATGAGCAGTTCTTC. Translating gives CASSFLPSTGKNEQFF. V is TRBV28 and J is TRBJ2-1; 7 bases are shared with TRBD1. The V gene's germline CDR1 is MDHEN and CDR2 SYDVKM. V gave up 3 bases and J gave up 7 bases; unmatched junction bases: 12. This CDR3 is built from 16 residues.

V gene TRBV19 combines with J gene TRBJ1-2; 9 nucleotides match TRBD1. Looked up from germline, CDR1 is LNHDA and CDR2 is SQIVND (reference sequence). V was pared by 6 bases and J by 7 bases, with 9 bases of the junction left unmatched. The CDR3 consists of 14 residues. CDR3 amino acids: CASSSTGGGGGYTF. The CDR3 DNA sequence: TGTGCCAGTAGCTCCACAGGGGGCGGGGGTGGCTACACCTTC.

The chain combines TRBV30 with TRBJ2-1; 8 bases align to TRBD2. J gave up 3 bases and V 5 bases, and 3 bases lay outside the gene matches. Germline V lookup: CDR1 GTSNPN, CDR2 SVGIG (reference sequence). This CDR3 contains 13 residues. CDR3 in amino acids: CAWATSVYNEQFF. The CDR3 nucleotides are TGTGCCTGGGCGACTAGCGTCTACAATGAGCAGTTCTTC.

The chain employs TRBV5-1 and TRBJ2-2; perhaps TRBD1 as D (6 bases). The CDR3 is 16 amino acids. CDR1 and CDR2 from the germline V gene are SGHRS and YFSETQ. Trimming shortened V by 0 bases and J by 3 bases, and 12 bases separated the two germline ends. Here the CDR3 DNA reads TGCGCCAGCAGCTTGGGGCAGGGGCTGGACACCGGGGAGCTGTTTTTT. Translated: CASSLGQGLDTGELFF. The full variable domain, completed using reference TRBV5-1 and TRBJ2-2, is KAGVTQTPRYLIKTRGQQVTLSCSPISGHRSVSWYQQTPGQGLQFLFEYFSETQRNKGNFPGRFSGRQFSNSRSEMNVSTLELGDSALYLCASSLGQGLDTGELFFGEGSRLTVL.

The genes are TRBV2 and TRBJ1-1; the match to TRBD1 covers 7 bases. After removal of 10 bases from V and 4 bases from J, the junction contained 15 bases not matched to a gene. Looked up from germline, CDR1 is SNHLY and CDR2 is FYNNEI. This CDR3 spans 15 amino acids. The CDR3 loop reads CANRGQGVRGTEAFF. CDR3 coding DNA: TGTGCCAATCGTGGGCAGGGGGTGAGAGGCACTGAAGCTTTCTTT.

The rearrangement links TRBV7-2 to TRBJ2-3; 11 bases align to TRBD2. V trimming: 2 bases; J trimming: 3 bases; junction bases outside the gene matches: 7. Germline lookup yields CDR1 SGHTA and CDR2 FQGNSA. The CDR3 length is 17 residues. The CDR3 sequence is CASSLRSSGRLTDTQYF. CDR3 bases: TGTGCCAGCAGCTTACGGTCTAGCGGGAGGTTGACAGATACGCAGTATTTT.

This clone was picked up one time. The chain couples TRBV20-1 to TRBJ2-7; possibly TRBD2 for D (7 bases). Between the trimmed V and J ends, which lost 5 bases and 5 bases, there was a span of 10 bases. Germline CDR1 is DFQATT and CDR2 is SNEGSKA (reference sequence). This CDR3 has 11 amino acids. CDR3 protein: CSAQGRDEQYF. CDR3 sequence (DNA): TGCAGTGCTCAGGGGAGGGACGAGCAGTACTTC.

The V gene is TRBV7-6, the J gene TRBJ2-7; D unclear. This CDR3 is built from 14 residues. Germline CDR1 SGHVS, CDR2 FNYEAQ. The V and J ends lost 5 bases and 0 bases respectively, with 11 bases between them. CDR3 in amino acids: CASSLTPGSYEQYF. The CDR3 DNA is TGTGCCAGCAGCCTAACCCCGGGCTCCTACGAGCAGTACTTC.

V gene TRBV6-5 combines with J gene TRBJ2-7; 9 bases are shared with TRBD2. Trimming at V came to 6 bases and at J to 2 bases, leaving 5 bases not matched to a gene. CDR3 size: 14 residues. The germline gives CDR1 MNHEY, CDR2 SVGAGI. CDR3 nucleotide sequence: TGTGCCAGCAGCTTAGCGGGAGCCACCTACGAGCAGTACTTC. As protein: CASSLAGATYEQYF.

The gene calls are TRBV7-2 and TRBJ2-7, with a weak D call TRBD2 (6 bases). V shed 5 bases and J shed 5 bases, with 19 bases lying between them. The germline V gene has CDR1 SGHTA and CDR2 FQGNSA. This CDR3 comprises 15 residues. The CDR3 region is CASSHATGRRNEQYF. The CDR3 DNA sequence: TGTGCCAGCAGCCACGCAACCGGGAGAAGAAACGAGCAGTACTTC.

The rearrangement links TRBV5-4 to TRBJ2-2; possibly TRBD1 for D (6 bases). Looked up from germline, CDR1 is SGHNT and CDR2 is YYREEE (reference sequence). The CDR3 contains 15 residues. Trimming took off 2 bases at V and 3 bases at J, with 11 bases between the two ends. DNA for the CDR3: TGTGCCAGCAGCTTCGCAGGGGTGGACACCGGGGAGCTGTTTTTT. Encoded protein: CASSFAGVDTGELFF. Complete variable domain (other parts from reference TRBV5-4 and TRBJ2-2): ETGVTQSPTHLIKTRGQQVTLRCSSQSGHNTVSWYQQALGQGPQFIFQYYREEENGRGNFPPRFSGLQFPNYSSELNVNALELDDSALYLCASSFAGVDTGELFFGEGSRLTVL.

V usage is TRBV5-4 and J usage is TRBJ2-3, with D perhaps matching TRBD2 (5 bases). With 4 bases removed from V and 8 bases from J, the gap between germline ends came to 17 bases. Germline V lookup: CDR1 SGHNT, CDR2 YYREEE (reference sequence). This CDR3 comprises 14 residues. CDR3 region: CASSPVAGTGTQYF. The CDR3 coding sequence is TGTGCCAGCAGCCCCGTGGCGGGCACCGGTACGCAGTATTTT.

The chain links TRBV29-1 to TRBJ2-2, with 9 nucleotides matching TRBD2. The CDR3 sequence is 14 residues long. V lost 4 bases and J lost 5; bases outside the gene matches: 5. Germline loops: CDR1 SQVTM, CDR2 ANQGSEA. DNA for the CDR3: TGCAGCGTTGCTAGCGGGAAGGGGACCGGGGAGCTGTTTTTT. It codes for CSVASGKGTGELFF.

This clone has just a few counts. DNA of the CDR3: TGTGCCAGCAGTTACTCGATGGGGGCCGGGAACACTGAAGCTTTCTTT. It codes for CASSYSMGAGNTEAFF. The chain employs TRBV6-5 and TRBJ1-1; tentatively, D is TRBD1 (6 bases). The CDR3 consists of 16 residues. Germline V gene sequence: CDR1 MNHEY, CDR2 SVGAGI. Trimming cost V 0 bases and J 1 base, with 12 bases left between them.

The chain employs TRBV29-1 and TRBJ2-3; tentatively, D is TRBD2 (5 bases). V lost 3 bases and J 0 bases, leaving 7 bases between the germline ends. The CDR3 runs 13 residues. From germline, CDR1 is SQVTM and CDR2 ANQGSEA. In nucleotides, the CDR3 is TGCAGCGTTGAGTCGGGGAGCACAGATACGCAGTATTTT. Protein product: CSVESGSTDTQYF.

The CDR3 nucleotides are TGTGCCTGGAGTATCACGGGGGGGGGCTACAATGAGCAGTTCTTC. It translates to CAWSITGGGYNEQFF. This chain uses TRBV30 with TRBJ2-1; TRBD2 matches at 8 bases. There are 15 residues in the CDR3. V lost 2 bases to trimming and J lost 3 bases; unmatched junction nucleotides: 6. Germline lookup yields CDR1 GTSNPN and CDR2 SVGIG (reference sequence).

The J gene is TRBJ2-7, the V gene TRBV4-1; 9 nucleotides line up with TRBD2. With V trimmed by 0 bases and J by 5 bases, 8 bases remained unmatched. Per germline, CDR1 MGHRA and CDR2 YSYEKL. The CDR3 has 16 residues. The CDR3 DNA reads TGCGCCAGCAGCCAAGATAGGCTAGCGGGGACCCACGAGCAGTACTTC. It yields the protein CASSQDRLAGTHEQYF.